These 24 T cell receptor beta chains were all obtained from the same sample, sequenced in a study of glioma-infiltrating T cells after dendritic cell vaccination. Time point of the sample: after dendritic cell vaccination, including at tumor progression/relapse. Some clones are missing from TCRdb's copy, which holds only in-frame ones; the method was immunoSEQ multiplex PCR. The top ten hold around 3% of the sample, which has 20,000 or so clones, nearly 90% seen once. Sequences were derived from blood, sampled after dendritic cell vaccination. All receptors come from a human donor with glioblastoma.

V and J are TRBV18 and TRBJ2-5; D might be TRBD2 (6 bases). CDR3 length: 12 residues. The germline V gene has CDR1 KGHSH and CDR2 LQKENI. Trimming took off 3 bases at V and 4 bases at J, with 6 bases between the two ends. CDR3 region: CASSPGGETQYF. The CDR3 DNA is TGTGCCAGCTCACCGGGAGGAGAGACCCAGTACTTC.

As concerns this clone: Germline is not matched at one junction end, which may reflect a read error. The V and J genes are TRBV5-1 and TRBJ1-1; a weak D match, TRBD1 (5 bases). The CDR3 extends over 13 amino acids. Germline assignment: CDR1 SGHRS and CDR2 YFSETQ. CDR3 residues: CASSQGMNTEAFF. In DNA form, the CDR3 reads TGTGCCAGCAGCCAGGGAATGAACACTGAAGCTTTCTTT.

The V call is TRBV30, the J call TRBJ2-7; weak D call: TRBD2 (6 bases). Germline values: CDR1 GTSNPN, CDR2 SVGIG (reference sequence). The CDR3 is 12 amino acids. The V gene lost 1 base and the J gene lost 12 bases, with 16 bases spanning the gap. The CDR3 reads CAWSATGLNRYF. CDR3 bases: TGTGCCTGGAGTGCAACCGGACTAAACCGGTACTTC. Full variable domain (rest looked up from reference TRBV30 and TRBJ2-7): SQTIHQWPATLVQPVGSPLSLECTVEGTSNPNLYWYRQAAGRGLQLLFYSVGIGQISSEVPQNLSASRPQDRQFILSSKKLLLSDSGFYLCAWSATGLNRYFGPGTRLTVT.

CDR3 sequence reads: CASSLTGGGEKLFF. The DNA of the CDR3 is TGTGCCAGCAGCTTGACAGGGGGGGGTGAAAAACTGTTTTTT. The chain links TRBV5-4 to TRBJ1-4; 8 bases map to TRBD1. The CDR3 totals 14 residues. Germline loops: CDR1 SGHNT, CDR2 YYREEE (reference sequence). The ends lost 1 base at V and 7 bases at J; junction bases unmatched: 3.

The rearrangement uses TRBV11-3 and TRBJ2-3; TRBD1 might be the D (6 bases). CDR3 length equals 11 residues. V gave up 8 bases and J gave up 8 bases, with 11 bases separating them. Germline CDR1 reads SGHNT; CDR2 reads YENEEA. This CDR3 is CASFSRGTQYF. For the CDR3, the DNA is TGTGCCAGCTTCTCCAGGGGTACGCAGTATTTT.

This chain joins TRBV2 and TRBJ1-1; 11 bases map to TRBD1. The CDR3 loop spans 14 amino acids. Trimming took 6 bases from V and 5 from J; bases not matched to a gene: 5. Germline V gives CDR1 SNHLY, CDR2 FYNNEI. The CDR3 DNA sequence: TGTGCCAGCAGGGGGACAGGGGGAGGGACTGAAGCTTTCTTT. Protein product: CASRGTGGGTEAFF.

This chain joins TRBV9 and TRBJ1-1; tentatively, D is TRBD1 (6 bases). Germline V gene lookup returns CDR1 SGDLS and CDR2 YYNGEE. Trimming shortened V by 4 bases and J by 4 bases, and 14 bases separated the two germline ends. There are 14 residues in the CDR3. Written as DNA, the CDR3 is TGTGCCAGCAGCCCTAGTGGGGGCGTCACTGAAGCTTTCTTT. This encodes CASSPSGGVTEAFF.

This rearrangement joins TRBV6-5 to TRBJ2-3, with D tentatively TRBD2 (5 bases). The V end lost 1 base, the J end lost 0 bases, and 8 bases lay between the germline ends. The CDR3 runs to 15 residues. Germline-derived CDR1 and CDR2 are MNHEY and SVGAGI. For the CDR3, the DNA is TGTGCCAGCAGTTACTACGGGAAAAGCACAGATACGCAGTATTTT. Its translation is CASSYYGKSTDTQYF.

The table lists this clone with a count of one. The J gene is TRBJ1-2, the V gene TRBV12-2; TRBD1 reflects the table's D call only, with no check against the DNA. TRBV12-2 is a known pseudogene. The CDR3 sequence is 15 residues long. CDR3 bases: TGTGCAAGTCGCTCCCGGATGTACAGGGCCTATGGCTACACCTTC. Translated, it gives CASRSRMYRAYGYTF.

Concerning this clone itself: Other nucleotide sequences from this sample produce the same CDR3. This chain connects TRBV18 to TRBJ2-5; 10 bases are shared with TRBD2. The junction had 0 bases not matched to a gene; V was cut back by 3 bases and J by 5 bases. CDR3 length: 13 residues. CDR1 and CDR2 (germline): KGHSH, LQKENI. The CDR3 bases are TGTGCCAGCTCACCGGGACTAGCGGAGACCCAGTACTTC. Translation gives CASSPGLAETQYF.

The chain recombines TRBV6-5 with TRBJ2-7, with a weak D call TRBD1 (6 bases). Germline loops: CDR1 MNHEY, CDR2 SVGAGI. The CDR3 runs 13 residues. V was cut by 6 bases and J by 3 bases, with 12 bases left in between. The CDR3 is CASSPGQSYEQYF. The CDR3 DNA reads TGTGCCAGCAGCCCCGGACAGAGCTACGAGCAGTACTTC.

The chain employs TRBV6-5 and TRBJ2-3; weak D call: TRBD1 (5 bases). The V gene's germline CDR1 is MNHEY and CDR2 SVGAGI. The CDR3 has 14 amino acids. Trimming took 5 bases from V and 4 from J, leaving 13 bases between them. CDR3 residues: CASSPGSLPDTQYF. CDR3 bases: TGTGCCAGCAGTCCAGGGTCCCTCCCAGATACGCAGTATTTT.

V gene TRBV4-1 combines with J gene TRBJ1-2, with unresolved D. Trimming removed 4 bases from V and 7 bases from J, with 7 bases in between. CDR3 length: 11 residues. Looked up from germline, CDR1 is MGHRA and CDR2 is YSYEKL. Here the CDR3 DNA reads TGCGCCAGCAGCCCCGGGGTTGGCTACACCTTC. It yields the protein CASSPGVGYTF.

The chain combines TRBV10-3 with TRBJ1-5, with D tentatively TRBD1 (5 bases). Trimming pared 0 bases from V and 2 bases from J, leaving 8 bases between. The CDR3 consists of 15 residues. Germline V gene data show CDR1 as ENHRY and CDR2 as SYGVKD. The DNA of the CDR3 is TGTGCCATCAGTGAGTCGGGGGGTGGCAATCAGCCCCAGCATTTT. It specifies CAISESGGGNQPQHF.

The V call is TRBV6-1, the J call TRBJ1-2, with D tentatively TRBD1 (5 bases). The ends were cut back, 3 bases at V and 7 bases at J, with 12 bases in the middle. The germline V gene has CDR1 MNHNS and CDR2 SASEGT. The CDR3 spans 13 residues. The CDR3 loop is CASSEQGKGGYTF. In DNA, the CDR3 is TGTGCCAGCAGTGAGCAGGGCAAGGGTGGCTACACCTTC.

The chain links TRBV7-8 to TRBJ2-5, with a tentative D call TRBD2 (5 bases). CDR3 length: 16 residues. V lost 4 bases and J 4 bases, leaving 19 bases between the germline ends. The germline CDR1 and CDR2 sequences are SGHVS and FQNEAQ. The CDR3 loop is CASSSRVGATLETQYF. Here the CDR3 DNA reads TGTGCCAGCAGCTCCCGGGTGGGAGCCACCCTAGAGACCCAGTACTTC. Filled out from reference TRBV7-8 and TRBJ2-5, the complete variable domain reads GAGVSQSPRYKVAKRGQDVALRCDPISGHVSLFWYQQALGQGPEFLTYFQNEAQLDKSGLPSDRFFAERPEGSVSTLKIQRTQQEDSAVYLCASSSRVGATLETQYFGPGTRLLVL.

The J gene is TRBJ1-5, the V gene TRBV5-6; D gene uncertain. The germline V gene has CDR1 SGHDT and CDR2 YYEEEE. Trimming removed 2 bases at V and 3 bases at J, with 9 bases between. This CDR3 contains 14 residues. Here the CDR3 DNA reads TGTGCCAGCAGCTTCGGTACAGACAATCAGCCCCAGCATTTT. It translates to CASSFGTDNQPQHF.

J is TRBJ2-7 and V is TRBV18; maybe TRBD1 (5 bases). CDR1 and CDR2 (germline): KGHSH, LQKENI. There are 15 residues in the CDR3. V was pared by 3 bases and J by 2 bases, with 14 bases between. CDR3 in DNA: TGTGCCAGCTCACCCAGCGCCAGCAGGGCCTACGAGCAGTACTTC. Encoded protein: CASSPSASRAYEQYF.

The chain uses TRBV5-4 and TRBJ1-2; 8 bases align to TRBD1. Per the germline V gene, CDR1 is SGHNT and CDR2 is YYREEE (reference sequence). The CDR3 consists of 14 residues. Trimming cost V 4 bases and J 5 bases; bases outside gene matches: 7. The DNA for the CDR3 is TGTGCCAGCAGCCAGGACAGGGCGGGATATGGCTACACCTTC. Translating it yields CASSQDRAGYGYTF.

The CDR3 DNA follows: TGTGCCATCGGAGGGACAGGGTCAATTAATCAGCCCCAGCATTTT. Amino acids: CAIGGTGSINQPQHF. The V and J genes are TRBV10-3 and TRBJ1-5; 9 bases align to TRBD1. The CDR3 contains 15 residues. CDR1 is ENHRY and CDR2 is SYGVKD in the germline V gene. Trimming at V came to 8 bases and at J to 4 bases, leaving 9 bases not matched to a gene.

The chain uses TRBV7-9 and TRBJ2-3; no reliable D call. The CDR3 loop spans 13 amino acids. V gave up 1 base and J gave up 1 base, with 3 bases separating them. Germline V gene sequence: CDR1 SEHNR, CDR2 FQNEAQ (reference sequence). The CDR3 bases are TGTGCCAGCAGCTTAGGAGGCACAGATACGCAGTATTTT. Protein sequence: CASSLGGTDTQYF.

The rearrangement uses TRBV30 and TRBJ2-5, with D perhaps TRBD1 (5 bases). Germline V CDR1 and CDR2: GTSNPN, SVGIG (reference sequence). With 1 base removed from V and 1 base from J, the gap between germline ends came to 7 bases. The CDR3 loop spans 13 amino acids. For the CDR3, the DNA is TGTGCCTGGAGTGAAGGGGTCCAAGAGACCCAGTACTTC. It encodes CAWSEGVQETQYF.

The chain links TRBV19 to TRBJ2-5, with D hard to call. CDR3 length: 14 amino acids. CDR1 LNHDA and CDR2 SQIVND come from the germline V gene (reference sequence). The germline V and J ends were trimmed by 3 bases and 0 bases, with 8 bases remaining between them. The CDR3 sequence is CASSMVPDQETQYF. DNA for the CDR3: TGTGCCAGTAGTATGGTCCCAGACCAAGAGACCCAGTACTTC.

This chain joins TRBV27 and TRBJ2-5, with TRBD1 matching over 9 bases. The J call may be in error: the DNA end matches TRBJ2-7 better. There are 15 residues in the CDR3. Germline-derived CDR1 and CDR2 are MNHEY and SMNVEV (reference sequence). CDR3 nucleotides: TGTGCCAGCAGCCTACCGGGACAGGGTATCTACGAGCAGTACTTC. Translated: CASSLPGQGIYEQYF.